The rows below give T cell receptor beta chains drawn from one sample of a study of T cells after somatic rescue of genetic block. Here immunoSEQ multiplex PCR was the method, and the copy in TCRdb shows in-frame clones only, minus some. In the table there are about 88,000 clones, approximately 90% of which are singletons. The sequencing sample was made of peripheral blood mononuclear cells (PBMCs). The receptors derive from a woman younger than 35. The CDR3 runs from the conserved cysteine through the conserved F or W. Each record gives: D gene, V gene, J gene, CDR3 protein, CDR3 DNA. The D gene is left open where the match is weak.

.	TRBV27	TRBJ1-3	CASSYSVRAYSGNTIYF	TGTGCCAGCAGTTACTCAGTCAGGGCATACTCTGGAAACACCATATATTTT
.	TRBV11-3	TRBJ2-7	CASSLVPSSYEQYF	TGTGCCAGCAGCTTAGTCCCATCCTCCTACGAGCAGTACTTC
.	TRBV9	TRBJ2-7	CASSPLPRVADYEQYF	TGTGCCAGCAGCCCTCTCCCGAGGGTAGCGGACTACGAGCAGTACTTC
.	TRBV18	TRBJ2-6	CATLTRDVVGGANVLTF	TGTGCCACCTTAACCCGGGACGTCGTTGGAGGGGCCAACGTCCTGACTTTC
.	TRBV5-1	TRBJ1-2	CASSLSGTSYGYTF	TGCGCCAGCAGCCTCTCCGGGACAAGCTATGGCTACACCTTC
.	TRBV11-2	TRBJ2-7	CASSLVLRISYEQYF	TGTGCCAGCAGCTTAGTGTTGCGGATATCCTACGAGCAGTACTTC
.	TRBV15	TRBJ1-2	CATSRDGAYGYTF	TGTGCCACCAGCAGAGATGGGGCATATGGCTACACCTTC
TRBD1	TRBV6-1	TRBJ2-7	CASSPGQGWYEQYF	TGTGCCAGCAGCCCGGGACAGGGGTGGTACGAGCAGTACTTC
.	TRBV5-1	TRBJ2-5	CASSPRQRIETQYF	TGCGCCAGCAGCCCCCGACAGAGGATAGAGACCCAGTACTTC
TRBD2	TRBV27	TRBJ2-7	CASSAFGASGFYEQYF	TGTGCCAGCAGTGCCTTTGGGGCTAGCGGATTCTACGAGCAGTACTTC
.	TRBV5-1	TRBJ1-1	CASSLGRYTEAFF	TGCGCCAGCAGCTTGGGTCGATACACTGAAGCTTTCTTT
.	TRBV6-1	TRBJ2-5	CASSEGRTTGTQYF	TGTGCCAGCAGTGAAGGAAGGACCACGGGGACCCAGTACTTC